The TCR beta chain described here comes from a study of radiation and T cells in renal cell carcinoma. Study summary: Nephrectomy followed 15 Gy stereotactic body radiation by 4 weeks.

Germline-derived CDR1 and CDR2 are SNHLY and FYNNEI. This CDR3 spans 12 amino acids. The ends were cut back, 3 bases at V and 5 bases at J, with 7 bases in the middle. Notes on this clone: Its antigen is unknown.

Produced via immunoSEQ multiplex PCR; TCRdb's table is partial and in-frame only. The repertoire holds roughly 53,000 clones, with 65% to 90% as singletons. Specified time point: baseline pretreatment blood. The treatment was: 15 Gy SBRT to primary tumor, nephrectomy 4 weeks later. Study-wide findings and caveats: No pretreatment tumor biopsies were available for baseline clonotypes. Top tumor clonotypes rose in blood 2 weeks post-radiation, then contracted.

The chain is built from TRBV2 and TRBJ2-5; D is unresolved. The TCR was taken from a woman in her seventies with renal cell carcinoma. The input for sequencing was blood, taken from a patient whose treatment included radiotherapy and nephrectomy. The CDR3 nucleotides read TGTGCCAGCAGTGATGAAGGGGAGACCCAGTACTTC. Translated: CASSDEGETQYF.